The 8 T cell receptor beta chains reported below all come from one sample, sequenced in a study of blood T cell repertoires in COVID-19. Produced via immunoSEQ multiplex PCR; TCRdb's table is partial and in-frame only. Of about 140,000 clones detected, almost 80% appear once; the ten largest clones hold 2.5% to 3%. The sequenced material came from PBMCs or T cells enriched from blood (not recorded which). The receptors derive from a woman aged 50 to 65 who had recovered from COVID-19.

The chain recombines TRBV21-1 with TRBJ1-5. TRBV21-1 has pseudogene status. CDR3 length: 18 amino acids. The CDR3 reads CASKCRRSGGDSNQPQHF. The CDR3 bases are TGTGCCAGCAAGTGCCGAAGGAGTGGAGGTGATAGCAATCAGCCCCAGCATTTT.

V is TRBV10-3 and J is TRBJ1-4; 7 bases align to TRBD1. The junction had 7 bases not matched to a gene; V was cut back by 8 bases and J by 4 bases. CDR3 length equals 14 residues. The germline V gene has CDR1 ENHRY and CDR2 SYGVKD. The chain's CDR3 is CAIGAGTDNEKLFF. The CDR3 DNA sequence: TGTGCCATCGGGGCGGGGACAGATAATGAAAAACTGTTTTTT.

The chain combines TRBV5-1 with TRBJ2-1; 11 bases map to TRBD2. Germline lookup yields CDR1 SGHRS and CDR2 YFSETQ. This CDR3 has 15 residues. V shed 3 bases, J shed 4 bases, and the junction held 3 bases outside the gene matches. CDR3 in amino acids: CASSSGLAEYNEQFF. The CDR3 DNA reads TGCGCCAGCAGCTCGGGACTAGCGGAGTACAATGAGCAGTTCTTC. The full variable domain, completed using reference TRBV5-1 and TRBJ2-1, is KAGVTQTPRYLIKTRGQQVTLSCSPISGHRSVSWYQQTPGQGLQFLFEYFSETQRNKGNFPGRFSGRQFSNSRSEMNVSTLELGDSALYLCASSSGLAEYNEQFFGPGTRLTVL.

The rearrangement uses TRBV25-1 and TRBJ2-1; tentative D call: TRBD1 (6 bases). Germline values: CDR1 MGHDK, CDR2 SYGVNS. Trimming removed 6 bases from V and 7 bases from J, with 7 bases in between. The CDR3 totals 11 residues. CDR3 bases: TGTGCCAGCAGAGACAGGAATGAGCAGTTCTTC. This translates into CASRDRNEQFF.

The V and J genes are TRBV5-1 and TRBJ2-7; 11 bases align to TRBD1. J lost 6 bases, V lost 4 bases, and 3 bases had no gene match. The V gene's germline CDR1 is SGHRS and CDR2 YFSETQ. The CDR3 totals 13 residues. CDR3 coding DNA: TGCGCCAGCAGCACCGGACAGGGGGCCGAGCAGTACTTC. Protein: CASSTGQGAEQYF.

J is TRBJ2-7 and V is TRBV27; no clear D. This CDR3 is 14 amino acids long. Germline assignment: CDR1 MNHEY and CDR2 SMNVEV (reference sequence). Trimming took 2 bases from V and 6 from J, leaving 14 bases between them. The DNA for the CDR3 is TGTGCCAGCAGTTTAAAAAGCTCCCCTTCCGAGCAGTACTTC. This encodes CASSLKSSPSEQYF.

The chain recombines TRBV6-5 with TRBJ1-5; D unclear. Trimming took off 6 bases at V and 2 bases at J, with 8 bases between the two ends. This CDR3 contains 13 residues. Per the germline V gene, CDR1 is MNHEY and CDR2 is SVGAGI. The CDR3 DNA sequence: TGTGCCAGCAGACATAGCGGCAATCAGCCCCAGCATTTT. Amino acid sequence: CASRHSGNQPQHF.

This rearrangement joins TRBV7-3 to TRBJ1-2; TRBD1 agrees at 7 bases. CDR3 length: 13 amino acids. Losses at the gene ends were 5 bases for V and 8 bases for J; bases not matched to a gene: 8. CDR1 and CDR2 from the germline V gene are SGHTA and FQGTGA. CDR3 amino acids: CASSLGQEKGYTF. CDR3 in DNA: TGTGCCAGCAGCCTCGGACAGGAGAAGGGCTACACCTTC.